The 20 T cell receptor beta chains below were found in one sample sequenced in a study of tumor-infiltrating lymphocytes in primary liver carcinoma. The authors took blood RNA from unsorted whole blood and also extracted germline DNA. Starting material of about 0.45 ug total RNA yielded TCR beta cDNA via a constant-region primer. Sequencing libraries for TCR beta derived from three nested multiplex PCR rounds that used slightly modified ARM-PCR. In the first two PCR rounds, TRBV1-TRBV30 forward primers were paired with a C-beta reverse primer, and each round lasted around 10 cycles. One entry per CDR3 protein, called by TCRdb with MiXCR from the multiplex PCR reads. The top ten clones hold about 6% of a sample with 300,000 to 350,000 distinct CDR3 sequences, about 61% of them seen once. The sequenced material came from peripheral blood. Receptors were obtained from a man between 35 and 55 years old with primary liver carcinoma and hepatitis B virus infection.

Regarding this clonotype: A read error is likely, as this CDR3 ends without the conserved phenylalanine or tryptophan. This chain uses TRBV11-2 with TRBJ2-7; perhaps TRBD1 as D (5 bases). The germline V gene encodes CDR1 SGHAT and CDR2 FQNNGV. This CDR3 is 15 amino acids long. V shed 6 bases and J shed 0 bases, with 15 bases lying between them. The CDR3 coding sequence is TGTGCCAGCAGTCAACTCGACAGTTTCTCCTACGAGCAGTACTTA. Amino acid sequence: CASSQLDSFSYEQYL.

To note about this clonotype: One end of the junction varies from germline; a read error may be responsible. The chain has TRBV10-1 and TRBJ2-1, with unresolved D. Germline V gives CDR1 WNHNN, CDR2 SYGVQD (reference sequence). This CDR3 is built from 13 residues. The CDR3 nucleotides read TGCGCCAACAGTGAAAGCTCAGCTAATGAGCAGTTCTTC. This gives the protein CANSESSANEQFF.

As for this clonotype: One end of the junction varies from germline; a read error may be responsible. The rearrangement uses TRBV4-1 and TRBJ2-1; a possible D gene is TRBD1 (6 bases). CDR1 and CDR2 (germline): MGHRA, YSYEKL. The CDR3 loop spans 16 amino acids. CDR3 sequence (DNA): TGCGCCAGCAGCCACCCCCCTACAGGGATATACAATGAGCAGTCCTTC. Amino acid sequence: CASSHPPTGIYNEQSF.

This clonotype was observed a few times. The V gene is TRBV5-1, the J gene TRBJ2-7; D is ambiguous. Germline V CDR1 and CDR2: SGHRS, YFSETQ. The length of the CDR3 is 13 residues. V gave up 4 bases and J gave up 4 bases, with 12 bases separating them. The CDR3 is CASSLIDGYEQYF. CDR3 sequence (DNA): TGCGCCAGCAGCCTAATCGACGGTTACGAGCAGTACTTC.

Comment on this clonotype: Just one base apart from a much larger clone, this may be a read error. The CDR3 nucleotides are TGCGCCAGCAGCCAAGATATGGGACAGTCCAACGAGCAGTACTTC. Translating gives CASSQDMGQSNEQYF. The V call is TRBV4-1, the J call TRBJ2-7; 7 positions agree with TRBD1. This CDR3 comprises 15 residues. V gave up 0 bases and J gave up 5 bases; unmatched junction bases: 7. Germline CDR1 reads MGHRA; CDR2 reads YSYEKL.

Concerning this clonotype: A much larger clone lies one base from this, so it may be a read error. The CDR3 end shows no conserved phenylalanine or tryptophan, and so a read error is likely. The CDR3 DNA sequence: TGTGCCAGCAGTTTGTCCGGGGCTCCGCCGGAGACCCAGTACTTA. Its translation is CASSLSGAPPETQYL. V is TRBV12-3 or TRBV12-4 and J is TRBJ2-5; perhaps D is TRBD1 or TRBD2 (5 bases each). The CDR3 is made up of 15 amino acids. V was clipped by 3 bases and J by 5 bases, with 16 bases between them.

This clonotype was seen a few times. The chain carries TRBV6-2 or TRBV6-3 and TRBJ1-1; tentative D call: TRBD1 (6 bases). V was pared by 2 bases and J by 2 bases, with 21 bases between. The CDR3 loop spans 18 amino acids. Per germline, CDR1 MNHEY and CDR2 SVGEGT. The CDR3 DNA follows: TGTGCCAGCAGTTACAGTTGGGACAATCAAAGGGAAAACACTGAAGCTTTCTTT. Encoded protein: CASSYSWDNQRENTEAFF.

Note on this clonotype: Mismatch with germline at one junction end may stem from a read error. V is TRBV11-2 and J is TRBJ2-7; no firm D call. Germline loops: CDR1 SGHAT, CDR2 FQNNGV. The CDR3 loop spans 13 amino acids. The CDR3 here is CASGLDLSYELYF. The CDR3 DNA is TGTGCCAGCGGCTTAGATCTCTCCTACGAGCTGTACTTC.

CDR3 in amino acids: CASSSIPTTFEAFF. CDR3 in DNA: TGTGCCAGCAGCTCAATCCCCACTACTTTCGAAGCTTTCTTT. The genes are TRBV11-2 and TRBJ1-1; no clear D gene. Germline assignment: CDR1 SGHAT and CDR2 FQNNGV. The V end was cut by 4 bases, the J end by 8 bases, with 17 bases between. The CDR3 extends over 14 amino acids.

Comments on this clonotype: This sequence may be a read error, since a much larger clone differs from it by one base. The CDR3: CASSPRGDNEQLF. In DNA, the CDR3 is TGTGCCAGCAGCCCCCGGGGGGACAATGAGCAGTTATTC. The chain joins TRBV5-4 to TRBJ2-1; D is possibly TRBD2 (7 bases). The V gene's germline CDR1 is SGHNT and CDR2 YYREEE (reference sequence). The CDR3 has 13 residues.

Comment on this clonotype: The conserved phenylalanine or tryptophan normally closing the CDR3 is absent here, so this likely arose from a read error. CDR3: CSVAISGTGELFS. CDR3 nucleotide sequence: TGCAGCGTTGCTATCAGTGGTACCGGGGAGCTGTTTTCT. V gene TRBV29-1 combines with J gene TRBJ2-2; D unresolved. Germline V lookup: CDR1 SQVTM, CDR2 ANQGSEA. The CDR3 runs to 13 residues. Trimming stripped 4 bases from V and 5 bases from J, with 11 bases between.

This clonotype showed up just once. One end of the junction does not line up with germline, which may come from a read error. This sequence joins TRBV11-2 and TRBJ2-1; D not resolved. In germline, CDR1 is SGHAT, CDR2 FQNNGV. The CDR3 length is 11 residues. The CDR3 loop is CVSSLLHEQFF. Written as DNA, the CDR3 is TGTGTCAGCAGCTTACTCCATGAGCAGTTCTTC. The full variable domain, in which reference TRBV11-2 and TRBJ2-1 provide the parts outside the CDR3, is EAGVAQSPRYKIIEKRQSVAFWCNPISGHATLYWYQQILGQGPKLLIQFQNNGVVDDSQLPKDRFSAERLKGVDSTLKIQPAKLEDSAVYLCVSSLLHEQFFGPGTRLTVL.

The V call is TRBV12-3 or TRBV12-4, the J call TRBJ2-7; D ambiguous. V lost 9 bases to trimming and J lost 0 bases, with 15 bases between them. This CDR3 comprises 14 residues. DNA for the CDR3: TGTGCCAGGAGTCTGCTACCGAGCTCCTACGAGCAGTACTTC. Translated: CARSLLPSSYEQYF.

Regarding this clonotype: This may be a read error: a much more frequent sequence differs by one nucleotide. In this CDR3 the conserved last residue, phenylalanine or tryptophan, is missing, so a read error is likely. V is TRBV4-2 and J is TRBJ2-3; a possible D gene is TRBD2 (6 bases). This CDR3 is built from 15 residues. The germline V gene encodes CDR1 LGHNA and CDR2 YNFKEQ. Trimming removed 4 bases from V and 0 bases from J, with 11 bases in between. CDR3 coding DNA: TGTGCCAGCAGCCGAACCGGGACTAGCACAGATACGCAGTATCTT. Translation gives CASSRTGTSTDTQYL.

Comment on this clonotype: The conserved phenylalanine or tryptophan is not found at the CDR3 terminus, so this likely reflects a read error. The CDR3 DNA is TGTGCTAGCAGTTTGGACAGGGGAAAGCCCCAGCATTCT. It codes for CASSLDRGKPQHS. The chain couples TRBV12-3 or TRBV12-4 to TRBJ1-5; 9 nucleotides match TRBD1. This CDR3 comprises 13 residues.

This clonotype was seen at least ten times. The J gene is TRBJ2-1, the V gene TRBV14; 9 nucleotides match TRBD2. V lost 4 bases and J lost 4; bases outside the gene matches: 5. The CDR3 loop spans 15 amino acids. Germline lookup yields CDR1 SGHDN and CDR2 FVKESK. The CDR3 loop is CASSRSGSSYNEQFF. In nucleotides, the CDR3 is TGTGCCAGCAGCCGTAGCGGGAGCTCATACAATGAGCAGTTCTTC.

The V call is TRBV6-5, the J call TRBJ2-7; D tentatively fits TRBD1 or TRBD2 (6 bases each). This CDR3 comprises 14 residues. The ends were cut back, 1 base at V and 7 bases at J, with 14 bases in the middle. From germline, CDR1 is MNHEY and CDR2 SVGAGI. CDR3 in amino acids: CASSYFIRGREQYF. DNA of the CDR3: TGTGCCAGCAGTTACTTTATCCGGGGGCGTGAGCAGTACTTC.

The J gene is TRBJ1-4, the V gene TRBV11-2; D possibly corresponds to TRBD1 (6 bases). Germline CDR1 reads SGHAT; CDR2 reads FQNNGV. CDR3 length: 16 residues. The CDR3: CSNRRTAPATNEKLFF. CDR3 DNA sequence: TGTTCCAACAGACGGACAGCTCCCGCAACTAATGAAAAACTGTTTTTT.

The chain uses TRBV6-2 or TRBV6-3 and TRBJ1-2; D not certain. Germline V gene data show CDR1 as MNHEY and CDR2 as SVGEGT. This CDR3 contains 15 residues. V was clipped by 7 bases and J by 2 bases, with 17 bases between them. This chain's CDR3 is CASNHPCRENYGYTF. The CDR3 DNA follows: TGTGCCAGCAACCACCCATGTCGAGAGAACTATGGCTACACCTTC.

A note on this clonotype: Since a much larger clone is just one base distant, this may be a read error. The rearrangement links TRBV5-6 to TRBJ2-1, with 8 bases that match TRBD2. Germline V gene lookup returns CDR1 SGHDT and CDR2 YYEEEE. This CDR3 region has 13 residues. V lost 5 bases and J lost 10; bases outside the gene matches: 8. The CDR3 loop is CASRPGGLGEQFF. For the CDR3, the DNA is TGTGCCAGCAGACCGGGGGGGTTAGGCGAGCAGTTCTTC.